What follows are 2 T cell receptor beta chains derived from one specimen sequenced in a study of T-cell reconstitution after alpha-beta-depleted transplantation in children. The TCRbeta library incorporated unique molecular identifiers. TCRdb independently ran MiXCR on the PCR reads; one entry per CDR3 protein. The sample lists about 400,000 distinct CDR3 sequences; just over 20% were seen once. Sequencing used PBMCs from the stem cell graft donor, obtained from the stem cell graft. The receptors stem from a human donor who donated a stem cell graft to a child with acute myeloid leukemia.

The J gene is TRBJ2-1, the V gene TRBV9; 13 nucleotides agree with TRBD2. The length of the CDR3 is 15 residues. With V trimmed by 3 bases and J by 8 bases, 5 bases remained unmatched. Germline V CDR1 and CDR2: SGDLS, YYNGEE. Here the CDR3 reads CASSERTSGRDEQFF. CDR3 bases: TGTGCCAGCAGCGAGCGGACTAGCGGGAGAGATGAGCAGTTCTTC. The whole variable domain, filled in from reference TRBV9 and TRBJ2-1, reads DSGVTQTPKHLITATGQRVTLRCSPRSGDLSVYWYQQSLDQGLQFLIQYYNGEERAKGNILERFSAQQFPDLHSELNLSSLELGDSALYFCASSERTSGRDEQFFGPGTRLTVL.

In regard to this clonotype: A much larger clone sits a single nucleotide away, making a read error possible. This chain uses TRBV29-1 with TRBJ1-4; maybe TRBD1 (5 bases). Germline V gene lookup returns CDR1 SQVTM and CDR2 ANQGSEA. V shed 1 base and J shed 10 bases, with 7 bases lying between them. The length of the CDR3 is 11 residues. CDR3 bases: TGCAGCGTTGAAGGGGGGGGAAAACTGTTTTTT. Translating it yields CSVEGGGKLFF.